This TCR beta chain was sequenced during a study of cytomegalovirus exposure and HLA in healthy donors listed by TCRdb under 2017. As for the study more broadly: A later analysis indicated that the 110 or so validation repertoires were generated on the platform also employed for the approximately 670 repertoires of the first cohort. The study aimed to test whether signatures of past pathogen exposure could be identified by cataloging public T cell receptors. A separate validation cohort of approximately 130 different subjects was used in addition to the roughly 670-subject first cohort. The study combined high-throughput TCR immunosequencing, statistical association of individual TCRs with disease status, and machine learning to predict cytomegalovirus infection status. Study-wide findings and limitations: In vitro tests confirmed that three of the cytomegalovirus-associated TCR beta chains recognize cytomegalovirus antigens. Of the cluster scores, 85% to 95% were above 0 in a later analysis, which found that TCRs clustered in the first cohort also tended to co-occur in the approximately 130 validation repertoires. The study gave a list of more than 150 TCR beta chains associated with cytomegalovirus. A later analysis lacked HLA typing for the validation cohort, so it scored co-occurrence in that cohort across all 110 or so repertoires. The classifier was reported to diagnose cytomegalovirus status with high specificity and sensitivity in both the original and validation cohorts. Most TCR sequences were observed very rarely across donors, whereas some public TCRs were present in many individuals. It was suggested by the authors that the approach could potentially be generalized to other disease states and immunological phenotypes.

The V and J ends are trimmed by 0 bases and 5 bases, leaving 4 bases between them. CDR1 PRHDT and CDR2 FYEKMQ were looked up in the germline V gene (reference sequence). The CDR3 runs 12 amino acids, cysteine and phenylalanine included. CDR3 DNA only is kept here, 36 bases in frame from base 1. The donors belonged to the validation cohort of over a hundred subjects, which was separate from the roughly 700-subject first cohort. In the case of this clone: Its antigen remains undetermined. Nothing much larger sits one base from this clone, and base qualities are not available.

Libraries were prepared through the immunoSEQ multiplex PCR assay. In the original analysis: A statistical classification framework was built for diagnosing cytomegalovirus status from the catalog of TCR beta chain sequences. The clones in this table, taken by TCRdb from immuneACCESS, are in-frame only. Not every clone is retained; where verified, under half of the shortfall comes from an unresolved V gene, and the cause of the rest is unknown. Clone size and V and J calls were adopted from that table, with D and trimming inferred from the DNA. The sample records about 160,000 clones, roughly nine tenths of which are singletons. Clones ranked in the top ten supply 5.5% to 6% of the sample.

Here the chain combines TRBV13 and TRBJ2-5; no D gene call is confident. The clonotype comes from a woman aged 25 to 39 in good health and CMV-seronegative. The source material was PBMCs. Here the CDR3 is given as CASSLGRETQYF. The DNA sequence is TGTGCCAGCAGCTTAGGCCGGGAGACCCAGTACTTC.